This passage covers 23 T cell receptor beta chains from one sample sequenced in a study of blood T cell repertoires in COVID-19. Measured with immunoSEQ multiplex PCR; TCRdb has only the in-frame clones, and not every one. Here the sample spans 150,000 to 250,000 clones, around 79% being singletons. Sequencing used peripheral blood. Receptors were obtained from a woman aged 40 to 50 with COVID-19, enrolled during active disease.

The J gene is TRBJ1-2, the V gene TRBV5-6; no clear D. Trimming shortened V by 4 bases and J by 8 bases, and 24 bases separated the two germline ends. CDR1 is SGHDT and CDR2 is YYEEEE in the germline V gene. The length of the CDR3 is 16 residues. The CDR3 nucleotides read TGTGCCAGCAGCACTTTAGGAGGAGAGGCGGATTGGGGCTACACCTTC. Translation: CASSTLGGEADWGYTF.

The chain uses TRBV10-1 and TRBJ2-1, with D perhaps TRBD2 (5 bases). The CDR3 spans 16 residues. Germline CDR1 WNHNN, CDR2 SYGVQD (reference sequence). V lost 5 bases and J 8 bases, leaving 22 bases between the germline ends. The CDR3 DNA reads TGCGCCAGCAGTTCCTCCGAGTCCCGATTCGGGGATGAGCAGTTCTTC. Amino acid sequence: CASSSSESRFGDEQFF.

This clone was picked up a small number of times. The chain carries TRBV7-9 and TRBJ2-7; the D gene is possibly TRBD2 (5 bases). Germline CDR1 SEHNR, CDR2 FQNEAQ (reference sequence). V lost 2 bases and J 5 bases, leaving 13 bases between the germline ends. The CDR3 is 14 residues long. The chain's CDR3 is CASSLPWAEDEQYF. The CDR3 bases are TGTGCCAGCAGCTTACCTTGGGCGGAGGACGAGCAGTACTTC.

V and J are TRBV25-1 and TRBJ2-1; 12 bases are shared with TRBD2. The CDR3 loop spans 15 amino acids. The V gene's germline CDR1 is MGHDK and CDR2 SYGVNS. Trimming at V came to 6 bases and at J to 6 bases, leaving 6 bases not matched to a gene. The CDR3 reads CASRSSGRAANEQFF. In DNA, the CDR3 is TGTGCCAGCAGATCTAGCGGGAGGGCGGCCAATGAGCAGTTCTTC.

V gene TRBV18 combines with J gene TRBJ2-7, with a weak D call TRBD1 (7 bases). Germline V gives CDR1 KGHSH, CDR2 LQKENI. The CDR3 totals 14 residues. V shed 5 bases and J shed 3 bases, with 14 bases lying between them. This CDR3 is CASSRQGGVYEQYF. Here the CDR3 DNA reads TGTGCCAGCTCAAGGCAGGGGGGCGTCTACGAGCAGTACTTC. The entire variable domain, with the rest obtained from reference TRBV18 and TRBJ2-7, is as follows: NAGVMQNPRHLVRRRGQEARLRCSPMKGHSHVYWYRQLPEEGLKFMVYLQKENIIDESGMPKERFSAEFPKEGPSILRIQQVVRGDSAAYFCASSRQGGVYEQYFGPGTRLTVT.

V is TRBV10-3 and J is TRBJ2-3; TRBD2 aligns across 7 bases. CDR3 length: 15 amino acids. The germline CDR1 and CDR2 sequences are ENHRY and SYGVKD. Germline trimming cut 8 bases from V and 2 bases from J; bases unmatched to any gene: 10. In DNA, the CDR3 is TGTGCCATCTCACCGAAAGCGGGACTCACAGATACGCAGTATTTT. Its protein is CAISPKAGLTDTQYF.

This clone was seen a handful of times. The gene calls are TRBV2 and TRBJ2-2; D may be TRBD1 (5 bases). CDR1 is SNHLY and CDR2 is FYNNEI in the germline V gene. The V end was cut by 5 bases, the J end by 5 bases, with 21 bases between. The CDR3 has 17 residues. CDR3 in DNA: TGTGCCAGCAGTTATTCGGCGACAGCAACTATAACCGGGGAGCTGTTTTTT. Amino acid sequence: CASSYSATATITGELFF.

The gene calls are TRBV4-2 and TRBJ1-5, with 10 bases fitting TRBD1. Per the germline V gene, CDR1 is LGHNA and CDR2 is YNFKEQ. V trimming: 5 bases; J trimming: 1 base; junction bases outside the gene matches: 8. CDR3 length: 17 residues. CDR3 coding DNA: TGTGCCAGCAGCGTCGACAGGGGGCATCGAAGCAATCAGCCCCAGCATTTT. This codes for CASSVDRGHRSNQPQHF.

This chain links TRBV5-1 with TRBJ2-3, with D perhaps TRBD2 (6 bases). V gave up 2 bases and J gave up 5 bases, with 12 bases separating them. Germline values: CDR1 SGHRS, CDR2 YFSETQ. This CDR3 has 14 residues. In DNA, the CDR3 is TGCGCCAGCAGCTTAACGGGGGAGATAGATACGCAGTATTTT. This sequence encodes CASSLTGEIDTQYF.

The chain combines TRBV7-9 with TRBJ2-1; TRBD2 matches 7 bases. Germline V gene data show CDR1 as SEHNR and CDR2 as FQNEAQ (reference sequence). The CDR3 runs 15 residues. Trimming at V came to 4 bases and at J to 0 bases, leaving 3 bases not matched to a gene. Written as DNA, the CDR3 is TGTGCCAGCAGCTACCGGGACTACTCCTACAATGAGCAGTTCTTC. It specifies CASSYRDYSYNEQFF.

This clone was observed a few times. CDR3 coding DNA: TGTGCCAGCAGCTTAGATCCTAGCGGGGGCCCAAACACCGGGGAGCTGTTTTTT. Translating it yields CASSLDPSGGPNTGELFF. The chain is built from TRBV11-2 and TRBJ2-2; 10 positions match TRBD2. Germline trimming cut 0 bases from V and 2 bases from J; bases unmatched to any gene: 6. The CDR3 has 18 residues. Looked up from germline, CDR1 is SGHAT and CDR2 is FQNNGV.

About this clone: At one end the junction does not follow the germline gene, possibly because of a read error. The chain links TRBV2 to TRBJ2-4; 7 positions agree with TRBD2. Germline V lookup: CDR1 SNHLY, CDR2 FYNNEI. The CDR3 loop spans 13 amino acids. The CDR3 DNA is TGTGCCAGCAGCGGGGACTCGCGTGGGACGGGAGGCTTC. It encodes CASSGDSRGTGGF.

This chain links TRBV20-1 with TRBJ1-1; D unresolved. The CDR3 length is 9 residues. The V gene lost 6 bases and the J gene lost 11 bases, with 10 bases spanning the gap. The germline gives CDR1 DFQATT, CDR2 SNEGSKA (reference sequence). This chain's CDR3 is CSASTVAFF. For the CDR3, the DNA is TGCAGTGCGTCCACGGTCGCTTTCTTT.

The J gene is TRBJ2-7, the V gene TRBV6-5; tentative D call: TRBD2 (7 bases). Trimming stripped 3 bases from V and 5 bases from J, with 14 bases between. The CDR3 has 14 amino acids. Germline CDR1 is MNHEY and CDR2 is SVGAGI. CDR3 coding DNA: TGTGCCAGCAGTTATCGGCGCGGGGGCGACGAGCAGTACTTC. Encoded protein: CASSYRRGGDEQYF.

In its sample, this clone was seen once. The V and J genes are TRBV18 and TRBJ2-1; a possible D gene is TRBD1 (5 bases). Per the germline V gene, CDR1 is KGHSH and CDR2 is LQKENI. The V end was cut by 3 bases, the J end by 3 bases, with 15 bases between. The CDR3 is 16 residues long. The CDR3 here is CASSPRQGANYNEQFF. For the CDR3, the DNA is TGTGCCAGCTCACCCCGGCAGGGTGCTAACTACAATGAGCAGTTCTTC. Drawing the rest from reference TRBV18 and TRBJ2-1, the complete variable domain is NAGVMQNPRHLVRRRGQEARLRCSPMKGHSHVYWYRQLPEEGLKFMVYLQKENIIDESGMPKERFSAEFPKEGPSILRIQQVVRGDSAAYFCASSPRQGANYNEQFFGPGTRLTVL.

The rearrangement uses TRBV4-1 and TRBJ2-7; 9 bases align to TRBD1. CDR3 size: 17 residues. Germline assignment: CDR1 MGHRA and CDR2 YSYEKL. V lost 4 bases and J lost 3; bases outside the gene matches: 13. This CDR3 reads CASSLSVPPGQGYEQYF. CDR3 nucleotide sequence: TGCGCCAGCAGCCTCTCCGTACCACCGGGACAGGGCTACGAGCAGTACTTC.

Written as DNA, the CDR3 is TGTGCCAGCAGCCACATCGGGGGGGCCTTCAGGTATGGCTACACCTTC. Protein sequence: CASSHIGGAFRYGYTF. V usage is TRBV6-9 and J usage is TRBJ1-2; D perhaps matches TRBD1 (6 bases). CDR3 length: 16 residues. V was clipped by 6 bases and J by 5 bases, with 22 bases between them. Germline lookup yields CDR1 MNHGY and CDR2 SVAAGI.

The CDR3 loop reads CATTTANYGYTF. The CDR3 DNA reads as TGTGCCACTACTACGGCGAACTATGGCTACACCTTC. The genes are TRBV6-5 and TRBJ1-2; D remains unclear. The CDR3 has 12 residues. Trimming stripped 10 bases from V and 2 bases from J, with 11 bases between. Germline V gene lookup returns CDR1 MNHEY and CDR2 SVGAGI.

This CDR3 reads CASIPNEALRAFF. CDR3 DNA: TGTGCCAGCATTCCCAACGAGGCCCTTCGGGCTTTCTTT. V and J are TRBV25-1 and TRBJ1-1, with D unresolved. Trimming removed 7 bases from V and 11 bases from J, with 20 bases in between. CDR1 and CDR2 (germline): MGHDK, SYGVNS. The CDR3 is 13 residues long.

The chain combines TRBV7-9 with TRBJ2-7, with 9 bases fitting TRBD1. From germline, CDR1 is SEHNR and CDR2 FQNEAQ (reference sequence). Unmatched junction bases numbered 6, after V lost 2 bases and J lost 7 bases. The CDR3 extends over 14 amino acids. CDR3 in DNA: TGTGCCAGCAGCTTAAACAGGGGGCCCCAGGAGCAGTACTTC. As protein: CASSLNRGPQEQYF. Filled out from reference TRBV7-9 and TRBJ2-7, the complete variable domain reads DTGVSQNPRHKITKRGQNVTFRCDPISEHNRLYWYRQTLGQGPEFLTYFQNEAQLEKSRLLSDRFSAERPKGSFSTLEIQRTEQGDSAMYLCASSLNRGPQEQYFGPGTRLTVT.

This chain links TRBV2 with TRBJ2-7; D unresolved. The length of the CDR3 is 14 residues. The V end lost 7 bases, the J end lost 5 bases, and 18 bases lay between the germline ends. CDR1 is SNHLY, CDR2 FYNNEI, per germline. The DNA of the CDR3 is TGTGCCAGCAAGGAGACCCATCCCCATAACGAGCAGTACTTC. Its protein product is CASKETHPHNEQYF.

The J gene is TRBJ1-3, the V gene TRBV11-2; TRBD1 agrees at 7 bases. The ends lost 5 bases at V and 5 bases at J; junction bases unmatched: 12. The CDR3 covers 16 residues. Germline values: CDR1 SGHAT, CDR2 FQNNGV. CDR3: CASSNDNRGLRNTIYF. DNA for the CDR3: TGTGCCAGCAGCAACGATAACAGGGGCTTGAGAAACACCATATATTTT.

The chain recombines TRBV19 with TRBJ2-3; 10 bases are a match to TRBD2. Trimming took 6 bases from V and 0 from J; bases not matched to a gene: 0. Germline V CDR1 and CDR2: LNHDA, SQIVND (reference sequence). The length of the CDR3 is 14 residues. In nucleotides, the CDR3 is TGTGCCAGTAGGACTAGCGGGAGCACAGATACGCAGTATTTT. Residues: CASRTSGSTDTQYF.